The source of this T cell receptor beta chain is a study of spatial heterogeneity in lung cancer. General study findings and limits: Counts for ubiquitous and regional expanded TCRs went along with ubiquitous and regional nonsynonymous mutations, respectively. The number of expanded tumor alpha and beta chains correlated with mutation number.

The time point is: sample taken at primary tumor resection. This clonotype was recorded at least ten times. Its antigen is not identified. TCRdb re-analysed the 5' RACE reads in MiXCR, keeping a single row per CDR3 protein. The data contain fewer than 10,000 distinct CDR3 sequences, 7% of them seen just once; the ten biggest clones take up over 15%. The germline V gene encodes CDR1 SGHVS and CDR2 FQNEAQ. Trimming cost V 1 base and J 5 bases; bases outside gene matches: 8. The CDR3 is 16 amino acids. Sample: lung tumor tissue, taken at surgery. The chain couples TRBV7-8 to TRBJ2-7; TRBD2 matches at 10 bases. The receptor was derived from a female donor with early-stage non-small cell lung cancer. CDR3 in amino acids: CASSLEVAGGSNEQYF. In DNA, the CDR3 is TGTGCCAGCAGCTTAGAGGTAGCGGGAGGATCTAACGAGCAGTACTTC. Full variable domain (outside the CDR3, taken from reference TRBV7-8 and TRBJ2-7): GAGVSQSPRYKVAKRGQDVALRCDPISGHVSLFWYQQALGQGPEFLTYFQNEAQLDKSGLPSDRFFAERPEGSVSTLKIQRTQQEDSAVYLCASSLEVAGGSNEQYFGPGTRLTVT.